This TCR beta chain came from a study of control samples from healthy donors and cancer patients. The table came from immunoSEQ multiplex PCR; TCRdb's copy has only in-frame clones and leaves some out. The sample yields roughly 180,000 clones, 93% seen once. The CDR3 runs to 17 residues. V was clipped by 2 bases and J by 3 bases, with 20 bases between them. Germline CDR1 reads SGDLS; CDR2 reads YYNGEE. This clone is a singleton in its sample. The TCR was taken from a woman aged 55-75 years in good health. The chain has TRBV9 and TRBJ1-2; D uncertain. The sample comprised blood. CDR3 sequence (DNA): TGTGCCAGCAGCGTGGCCCCCGGGGTGTCGTTAGACTATGGCTACACCTTC. Translated: CASSVAPGVSLDYGYTF.